This T cell receptor (beta chain) comes out of a study of response to subunit inactivated influenza vaccine. Study conclusions and caveats: The authors suggested that every seasonal influenza vaccination recruits few new T cells.

TCRdb re-derived calls from the RT-PCR reads in MiXCR, one entry per CDR3 protein. This sample has under 550,000 distinct CDR3 sequences, with approximately 7.3% found just once. As concerns this clonotype: Its cognate antigen is unknown.

The CDR3 runs to 14 residues. Germline CDR1 reads ENHRY; CDR2 reads SYGVKD. Trimming removed 4 bases from V and 7 bases from J, with 13 bases in between. The V call is TRBV10-3, the J call TRBJ2-2, with a weak D call TRBD2 (7 bases). The source is a man aged 50 to 69 who received an inactivated influenza vaccine. Here the sequenced sample was PBMCs from blood, taken roughly 24 months after vaccination. This CDR3 reads CAISAGGAGGELFF. The CDR3 region has the DNA TGTGCCATCAGTGCGGGGGGCGCCGGCGGGGAGCTGTTTTTT.